These 13 T cell receptor beta chains came from one sample sequenced in a study of T cell repertoires in cytomegalovirus infection. TCRdb called the reads again in MiXCR, with one record for every CDR3 protein. The data hold 900,000 to 950,000 distinct CDR3 sequences, with about a third observed a single time. These receptors have no known antigen. The specimen comprised cultured CD8+ T cells from PBMCs, sampled from culture after CMV antigen stimulation. All receptors come from a human donor in good health (CMV status not recorded). Some clones in this sample may be carry-over from other donors' samples.

This chain uses TRBV7-9 with TRBJ1-3; D not certain. The germline gives CDR1 SEHNR, CDR2 FQNEAQ (reference sequence). The CDR3 covers 11 residues. Between the trimmed V and J ends, which lost 1 base and 8 bases, there was a span of 3 bases. The CDR3 sequence is CASSLDDTIYF. The CDR3 region has the DNA TGTGCCAGCAGCTTAGATGACACCATATATTTT.

The chain recombines TRBV13 with TRBJ2-2, with 12 bases that match TRBD2. With 4 bases clipped from V and 4 bases from J, the junction kept 22 bases outside the gene matches. The V gene's germline CDR1 is PRHDT and CDR2 FYEKMQ (reference sequence). The CDR3 contains 22 residues. CDR3 DNA sequence: TGTGCCAGCAGCTCCCTCCAAGGGGGACTAGCGGGTCTTCAGGGGGGCACCGGGGAGCTGTTTTTT. This translates into CASSSLQGGLAGLQGGTGELFF.

This clonotype was detected only a few times. The rearrangement joins TRBV7-8 to TRBJ1-2, with 7 bases matching TRBD1. Trimming at V came to 4 bases and at J to 2 bases, leaving 7 bases not matched to a gene. The CDR3 spans 15 residues. Germline V gene sequence: CDR1 SGHVS, CDR2 FQNEAQ. CDR3 residues: CASSSRGDSNYGYTF. CDR3 nucleotide sequence: TGTGCCAGCAGCTCCAGGGGGGATTCCAACTATGGCTACACCTTC.

In its sample, this clonotype was seen a few times. The CDR3 region is CAMGTSGSYNEQFF. CDR3 nucleotides: TGTGCCATGGGGACTAGCGGGAGCTACAATGAGCAGTTCTTC. The rearrangement joins TRBV2 to TRBJ2-1; 14 bases align to TRBD2. The CDR3 spans 14 residues. The J segment lost 3 bases and the V segment lost 10 bases, leaving 2 bases of the junction unmatched. Germline assignment: CDR1 SNHLY and CDR2 FYNNEI.

The chain recombines TRBV5-1 with TRBJ2-3; the D gene could be TRBD1 or TRBD2 (6 bases each). Germline CDR1 and CDR2: SGHRS and YFSETQ. CDR3 length: 16 residues. V dropped 4 bases and J dropped 5 bases, with 20 bases sitting between them. CDR3 loop: CASSPDLWGAGDTQYF. CDR3 sequence (DNA): TGCGCCAGCAGCCCGGACCTTTGGGGGGCCGGAGATACGCAGTATTTT.

There are a few counts of this clonotype. V and J are TRBV2 and TRBJ2-4; D possibly corresponds to TRBD1 (6 bases). Germline CDR1 and CDR2: SNHLY and FYNNEI. Trimming took off 10 bases at V and 5 bases at J, with 12 bases between the two ends. There are 12 residues in the CDR3. The DNA for the CDR3 is TGTGCCAACCGACAGGACCAAAACATTCAGTACTTC. It is translated as CANRQDQNIQYF.

This clonotype was seen repeatedly, ten times or more. The chain joins TRBV6-2 or TRBV6-3 to TRBJ1-6, with unresolved D. CDR3 length equals 16 residues. Trimming removed 0 bases at V and 0 bases at J, with 6 bases between. Looked up from germline, CDR1 is MNHEY and CDR2 is SVGEGT. Written as DNA, the CDR3 is TGTGCCAGCAGTTACTCCGGGAGCTCCTATAATTCACCCCTCCACTTT. Encoded protein: CASSYSGSSYNSPLHF.

For this clonotype: Given a much more abundant clone one base away, this may be a read error. The chain links TRBV7-6 to TRBJ2-2; maybe TRBD1 (6 bases). CDR1 is SGHVS, CDR2 FNYEAQ, per germline. This CDR3 spans 19 amino acids. V dropped 7 bases and J dropped 1 base, with 25 bases sitting between them. The CDR3 sequence: CASTLRTDSYYKNTGELFF. The CDR3 nucleotides read TGTGCCAGCACCCTCCGGACGGACAGTTATTATAAGAACACCGGGGAGCTGTTTTTT.

This clonotype has a handful of counts. The chain recombines TRBV6-2 or TRBV6-3 with TRBJ1-1; a weak D match, TRBD1 (5 bases). The CDR3 is 14 amino acids. Germline V lookup: CDR1 MNHEY, CDR2 SVGEGT. Trimming took 0 bases from V and 6 from J, leaving 11 bases between them. The CDR3 spells CASSYSWGDSEAFF. The CDR3 DNA follows: TGTGCCAGCAGTTACTCGTGGGGCGACTCTGAAGCTTTCTTT.

Notes on this clonotype: This clone may be a read error of a much larger clone one base away. The chain has TRBV7-2 and TRBJ2-1; 9 nucleotides line up with TRBD1. The CDR3 sequence is 15 residues long. CDR1 and CDR2 from the germline V gene are SGHTA and FQGNSA. The CDR3 coding sequence is TGTGTCAGCAGCCCAGGACAGGGGCGAAACAATGAGCAGTTCTTC. As protein: CVSSPGQGRNNEQFF.

This clonotype was observed a handful of times. The chain employs TRBV15 and TRBJ2-1; 11 bases align to TRBD1. V shed 4 bases, J shed 6 bases, and the junction held 2 bases outside the gene matches. From germline, CDR1 is LNHNV and CDR2 YYDKDF (reference sequence). The CDR3 is made up of 14 amino acids. CDR3 coding DNA: TGTGCCACCAGCAAGGACAGGGGGCTCAATGAGCAGTTCTTC. It yields the protein CATSKDRGLNEQFF.

This clonotype has a handful of counts. This chain connects TRBV12-5 to TRBJ1-1; 7 bases are shared with TRBD1. CDR3 length: 14 residues. Germline V gives CDR1 LGHNT, CDR2 FRNRAP. After removal of 2 bases from V and 4 bases from J, the junction contained 4 bases not matched to a gene. CDR3 in DNA: TGTGCTAGTGGTTTGCCGGGACAGCGCACTGAAGCTTTCTTT. Its translation: CASGLPGQRTEAFF. The full variable domain, rest sourced from reference TRBV12-5 and TRBJ1-1, is DARVTQTPRHKVTEMGQEVTMRCQPILGHNTVFWYRQTMMQGLELLAYFRNRAPLDDSGMPKDRFSAEMPDATLATLKIQPSEPRDSAVYFCASGLPGQRTEAFFGQGTRLTVV.

The chain uses TRBV19 and TRBJ2-5; 9 nucleotides agree with TRBD1. V was pared by 7 bases and J by 2 bases, with 8 bases of the junction left unmatched. The length of the CDR3 is 15 residues. The germline CDR1 and CDR2 sequences are LNHDA and SQIVND (reference sequence). The CDR3 loop is CASTPTGGLQETQYF. As DNA, the CDR3 is TGTGCCAGTACCCCCACAGGGGGCCTACAAGAGACCCAGTACTTC.